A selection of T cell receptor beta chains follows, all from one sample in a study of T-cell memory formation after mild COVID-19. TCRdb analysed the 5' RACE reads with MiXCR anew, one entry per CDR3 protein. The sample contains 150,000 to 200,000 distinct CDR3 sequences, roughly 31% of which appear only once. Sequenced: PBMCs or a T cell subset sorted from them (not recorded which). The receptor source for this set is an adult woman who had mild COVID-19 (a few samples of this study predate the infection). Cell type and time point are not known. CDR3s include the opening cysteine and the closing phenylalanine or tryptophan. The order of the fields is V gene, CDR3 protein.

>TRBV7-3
CASSSHRGSDTQYF
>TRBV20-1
CSAEPRQGVYNEQFF
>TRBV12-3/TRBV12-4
CASTGTGETYEQYF
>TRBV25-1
CASEPGGVGKPQHF
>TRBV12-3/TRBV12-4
CASSTPTGAKYNEQFF
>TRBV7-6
CASSFVYKSGELFF
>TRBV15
CATSRDLPPEGTQYF
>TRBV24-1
CATSDNSGSSYNEQFF
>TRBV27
CASSFEAGTGANVLTF
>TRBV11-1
CASSFNPDSGHEKLFF
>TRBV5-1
CASSLAPWSGAKNTGELFF
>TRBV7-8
CASSLAWGGGGTGYTF
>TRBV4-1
CASSQERGSNEQFF
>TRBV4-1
CASSQDGGRLGNEKLFF
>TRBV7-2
CASSLAVGQGTDTQYF
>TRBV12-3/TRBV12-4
CASRGTGRTDTQYF
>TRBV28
CASSGGGDTNEQFF
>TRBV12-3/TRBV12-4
CASSLSVLAASTDTQYF
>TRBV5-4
CASSFRGAREQYF
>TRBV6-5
CASSLGRWNTEAFF
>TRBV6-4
CASSDSETGGTDTQYF
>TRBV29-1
CSVEGPPGTGYTYEQYF
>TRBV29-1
CSVEAEWRGISYGYTF
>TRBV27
CASSLWRGAWNTDTQYF
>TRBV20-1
CSARDLIRDGNSPLHF
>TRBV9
CASSVAGNEQFF
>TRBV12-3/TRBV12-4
CARVQWGQEQTYGYTF
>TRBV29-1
CSVEGVAGLAGQYNEQFF
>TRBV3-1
CASSQRLQGQQYF
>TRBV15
CATSRGSSGVGDTQYF
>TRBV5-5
CASSLGVSADTNYGYTF
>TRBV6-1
CASRQNPGRNEKLFF
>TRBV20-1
CSATGYKDEQYF
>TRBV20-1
CSDSTGAEAFF
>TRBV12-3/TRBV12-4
CASSSTGVEQYF
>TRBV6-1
CASTTLAGGTDTQYF
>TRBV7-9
CASSLVPSKGYEQYF
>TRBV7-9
CASSSIGGVYTDTQYF
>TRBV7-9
CASRSKEIETQYF